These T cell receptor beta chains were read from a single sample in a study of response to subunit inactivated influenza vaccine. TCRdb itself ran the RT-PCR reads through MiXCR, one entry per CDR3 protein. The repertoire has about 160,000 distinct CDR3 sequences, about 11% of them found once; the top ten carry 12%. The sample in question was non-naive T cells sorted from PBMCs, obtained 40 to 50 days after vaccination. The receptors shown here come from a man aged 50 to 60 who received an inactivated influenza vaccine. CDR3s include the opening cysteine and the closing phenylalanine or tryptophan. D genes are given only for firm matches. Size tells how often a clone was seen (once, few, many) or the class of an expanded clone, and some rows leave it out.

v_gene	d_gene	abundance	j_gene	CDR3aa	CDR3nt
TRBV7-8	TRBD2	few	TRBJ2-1	CASSSRISGRALNPNNEQFF	TGTGCCAGCAGCTCCCGTATTAGCGGGAGGGCCCTGAACCCCAACAATGAGCAGTTCTTC
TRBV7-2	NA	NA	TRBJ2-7	CASSESGTVTYEQYF	TGTGCCAGCAGCGAAAGTGGGACGGTTACCTACGAGCAGTACTTC
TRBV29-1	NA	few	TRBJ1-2	CSVFFRAPYYGYTF	TGCAGCGTTTTTTTCAGGGCGCCCTACTATGGCTACACCTTC
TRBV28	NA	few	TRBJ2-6	CASSLSGAIISGANVLTF	TGTGCCAGCAGTTTGTCAGGGGCTATTATCTCTGGGGCCAACGTCCTGACTTTC
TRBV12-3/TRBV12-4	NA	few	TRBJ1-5	CASNGGSNQPQHF	TGTGCCAGCAATGGAGGGAGCAATCAGCCCCAGCATTTT
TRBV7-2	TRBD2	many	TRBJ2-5	CASSRPPGGGQETQYF	TGTGCCAGCAGCCGGCCCCCGGGAGGGGGACAAGAGACCCAGTACTTC
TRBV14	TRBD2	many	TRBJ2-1	CASSRYFSPSGPFYNEQFF	TGTGCCAGCAGCCGCTACTTCTCCCCTAGCGGACCCTTTTACAATGAGCAGTTCTTC
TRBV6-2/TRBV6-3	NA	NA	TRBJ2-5	CASLGQETQYF	TGTGCCAGCCTCGGTCAAGAGACCCAGTACTTC
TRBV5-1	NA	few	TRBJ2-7	CASSLDAGRNEQYF	TGCGCCAGCAGCTTGGATGCGGGAAGGAACGAGCAGTACTTC
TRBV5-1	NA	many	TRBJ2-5	CASSMAGSQETQYF	TGCGCCAGCAGCATGGCGGGAAGCCAAGAGACCCAGTACTTC
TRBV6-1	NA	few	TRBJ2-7	CASSESGTFLYEQYF	TGTGCCAGCAGTGAATCCGGGACCTTCCTCTACGAGCAGTACTTC
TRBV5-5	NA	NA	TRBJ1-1	CASSLAVGAANTEAFF	TGTGCCAGCAGCTTGGCCGTGGGGGCGGCGAACACTGAAGCTTTCTTT
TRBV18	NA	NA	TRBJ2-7	CASSPREFSYEQYF	TGTGCCAGCTCACCCCGCGAATTCTCCTACGAGCAGTACTTC
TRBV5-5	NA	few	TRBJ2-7	CASSLAGYHEQYF	TGTGCCAGCAGCTTGGCGGGGTACCACGAGCAGTACTTC
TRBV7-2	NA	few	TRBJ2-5	CASSIGGGQETQYF	TGTGCCAGCAGCATCGGGGGCGGCCAAGAGACCCAGTACTTC
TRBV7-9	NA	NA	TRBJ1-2	CSSSLTGQPITGGYTF	TGTTCCAGCAGCTTAACCGGCCAACCTATAACCGGGGGCTACACCTTC
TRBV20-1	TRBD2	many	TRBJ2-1	CSAATMKGLAGGNEQFF	TGCAGTGCTGCTACCATGAAGGGACTAGCGGGAGGTAATGAGCAGTTCTTC
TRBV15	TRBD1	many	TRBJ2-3	CATSARTGADTQYF	TGTGCCACCAGTGCGCGGACAGGGGCAGATACGCAGTATTTT
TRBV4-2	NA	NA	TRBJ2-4	CASSQGGAKNIQYF	TGTGCCAGCAGCCAGGGGGGAGCCAAAAACATTCAGTACTTC
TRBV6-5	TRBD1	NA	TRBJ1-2	CASSYMIGTGYGYTF	TGTGCCAGCAGTTACATGATCGGGACAGGCTATGGCTACACCTTC
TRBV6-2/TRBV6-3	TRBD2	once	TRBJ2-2	CASRGTSGNTGELFF	TGTGCCAGCCGGGGGACTAGCGGGAACACCGGGGAGCTGTTTTTT
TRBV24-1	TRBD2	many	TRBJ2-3	CATSDRTSGRAGTDTQYF	TGTGCCACCAGTGATCGGACTAGCGGGAGGGCCGGGACAGATACGCAGTATTTT
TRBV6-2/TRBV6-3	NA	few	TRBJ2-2	CASSYSPAANTGELFF	TGTGCCAGCAGTTACTCGCCAGCGGCGAACACCGGGGAGCTGTTTTTT
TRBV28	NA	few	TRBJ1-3	CASRLRTLGRSGNTIYF	TGTGCCAGCAGACTGAGGACGTTGGGGCGCTCTGGAAACACCATATATTTT
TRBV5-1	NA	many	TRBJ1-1	CASSPVPVGGISFF	TGCGCCAGCAGCCCCGTCCCCGTGGGGGGCATTTCTTTCTTT
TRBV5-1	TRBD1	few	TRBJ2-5	CASSTNRGTQETQYF	TGCGCCAGCAGCACGAACAGGGGGACCCAAGAGACCCAGTACTTC
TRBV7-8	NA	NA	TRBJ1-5	CASSLEGRGTQPQHF	TGTGCCAGCAGCTTAGAGGGTAGGGGAACCCAGCCCCAGCATTTT
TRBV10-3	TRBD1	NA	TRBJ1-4	CAISQQGGSEKLFF	TGTGCCATCAGTCAACAGGGGGGGTCTGAAAAACTGTTTTTT
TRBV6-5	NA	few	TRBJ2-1	CASSYSRVGTYNEQFF	TGTGCCAGCAGTTACTCGAGGGTAGGGACCTACAATGAGCAGTTCTTC
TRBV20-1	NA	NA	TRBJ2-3	CSAQLGPYNFADTQYF	TGCAGTGCTCAACTAGGTCCTTATAATTTCGCAGATACGCAGTATTTT
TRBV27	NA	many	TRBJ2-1	CASSFDGRENLEQFF	TGTGCCAGCAGTTTTGATGGCAGGGAGAATCTTGAGCAGTTCTTC
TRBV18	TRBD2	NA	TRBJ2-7	CASSPVDGGAYEQYF	TGTGCCAGCTCACCAGTGGACGGGGGGGCCTACGAGCAGTACTTC
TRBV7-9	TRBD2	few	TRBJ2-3	CASRLLAGVPTDTQYF	TGTGCCAGCAGACTACTAGCGGGAGTCCCCACAGATACGCAGTATTTT
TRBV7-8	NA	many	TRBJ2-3	CASRNKLSQDTQYF	TGTGCCAGCAGAAACAAGCTCTCGCAAGATACGCAGTATTTT
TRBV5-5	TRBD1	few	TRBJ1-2	CASSFVDRGSGYTF	TGTGCCAGCAGCTTCGTAGACAGGGGAAGTGGCTACACCTTC
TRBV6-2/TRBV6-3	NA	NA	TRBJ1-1	CASSYGRTEAFF	TGTGCCAGCAGTTACGGGAGGACTGAAGCTTTCTTT
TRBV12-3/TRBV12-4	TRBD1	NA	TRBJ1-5	CASSTLGGLTNQPQHF	TGTGCCAGCAGCACCCTAGGGGGCCTGACGAATCAGCCCCAGCATTTT
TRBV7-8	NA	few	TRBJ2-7	CASSPIRGTYEQYF	TGTGCCAGCAGCCCAATACGGGGTACCTACGAGCAGTACTTC
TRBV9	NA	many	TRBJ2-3	CASSVGEYYPDTQYF	TGTGCCAGCAGCGTAGGGGAATACTACCCAGATACGCAGTATTTT
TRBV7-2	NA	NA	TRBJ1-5	CASTKAFGGQPQHF	TGTGCCAGCACTAAAGCCTTCGGGGGTCAGCCCCAGCATTTT
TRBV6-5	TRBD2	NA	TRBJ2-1	CASSYQRGYNEQFF	TGTGCCAGCAGTTACCAGCGGGGATACAATGAGCAGTTCTTC
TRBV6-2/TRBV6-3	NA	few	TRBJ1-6	CASSYSGGTSPLHF	TGTGCCAGCAGTTACTCTGGGGGCACGTCCCCCCTCCACTTT
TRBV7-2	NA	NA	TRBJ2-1	CASRSWKNEQFF	TGTGCCAGCAGATCGTGGAAGAATGAGCAGTTCTTC
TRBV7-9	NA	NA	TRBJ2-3	CASSPRGSGTDTQYF	TGTGCCAGCAGCCCCAGGGGTAGCGGCACAGATACGCAGTATTTT
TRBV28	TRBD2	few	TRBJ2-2	CASRPSGGANSGELFF	TGTGCCAGCAGACCGAGCGGGGGGGCCAATAGCGGGGAGCTGTTTTTT
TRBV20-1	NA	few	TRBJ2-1	CSASPIPRNNEQFF	TGCAGTGCTTCCCCAATTCCGAGGAACAATGAGCAGTTCTTC
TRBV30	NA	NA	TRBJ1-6	CAWRTVSSYNSPLHF	TGTGCCTGGAGGACGGTGAGCTCCTATAATTCACCCCTCCACTTT
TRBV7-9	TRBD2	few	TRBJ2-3	CAGRILAERTDTQYF	TGTGCCGGCCGAATCCTAGCGGAGCGCACAGATACGCAGTATTTT
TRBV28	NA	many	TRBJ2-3	CASSYPDTQYF	TGTGCCAGCAGTTACCCAGATACGCAGTATTTT
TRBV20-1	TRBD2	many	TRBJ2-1	CSALKGLAPSSYNEQFF	TGCAGTGCTCTAAAAGGACTAGCGCCTAGCTCCTACAATGAGCAGTTCTTC
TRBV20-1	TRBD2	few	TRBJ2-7	CSARASGRAYEQYF	TGCAGTGCTAGGGCTAGCGGGAGGGCATACGAGCAGTACTTC
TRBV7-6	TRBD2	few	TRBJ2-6	CASSTGFGTRVSGANVLTF	TGTGCCAGCAGCACCGGGTTCGGGACTAGGGTCTCTGGGGCCAACGTCCTGACTTTC
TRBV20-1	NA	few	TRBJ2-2	CSARDQDTLNTGELFF	TGCAGTGCTAGAGATCAGGACACCTTGAACACCGGGGAGCTGTTTTTT